Given below is one T cell receptor (beta chain) in context. The CDR3 sequence is 14 residues long. The V gene lost 0 bases and the J gene lost 3 bases, with 10 bases spanning the gap. The germline gives CDR1 SGDLS, CDR2 YYNGEE. The sample originates from a study of TIL therapy for anti-PD-1-resistant metastatic lung cancer. Overall study context: Tumor harvest preceded PD-1/PD-L1 blockade, followed by nivolumab treatment. Median patient age was about 55, ranging roughly 38-85 years. Median tumor mutation burden was 1.5 mutations per megabase.

This was the immunoSEQ v3 assay. The repertoire was sequenced with immunoSEQ multiplex PCR; TCRdb's copy has only in-frame clones and lacks some. The sample lists 60,000 or so clones, roughly two thirds seen once, with roughly 7% in the top ten. Noted time point: pre-treatment sample, taken before nivolumab and TIL therapy. Adults with stage 4 NSCLC were enrolled in a phase I trial. The clonotype comes from a person aged 30 to 80 with non-small cell lung cancer. V and J are TRBV9 and TRBJ2-7, with a tentative D call TRBD1 (6 bases). Sequenced here: blood, sampled at baseline. CDR3 DNA: TGTGCCAGCAGCGTAGATGGGGGCCACTACGAGCAGTACTTC. It codes for CASSVDGGHYEQYF.